This TCR beta chain was sequenced for a study of patients and donors after allogeneic stem cell transplantation. TCRdb called the RT-PCR reads again in MiXCR, with one record for every CDR3 protein. The repertoire holds 200,000 to 250,000 distinct CDR3 sequences, with roughly two fifths as singletons. This clonotype was counted a single time. The CDR3 runs to 16 residues. Germline V gene lookup returns CDR1 SGHNT and CDR2 YYREEE (reference sequence). The ends were cut back, 3 bases at V and 0 bases at J, with 13 bases in the middle. Sequenced sample: blood, either unsorted or a sorted T cell fraction (not recorded which). This TCR was sampled from a human donor who was either an allogeneic HSCT recipient or a stem cell or donor lymphocyte infusion donor (not recorded which). It is not recorded whose cells these are; they may come from a transplant donor. The chain links TRBV5-4 to TRBJ2-1; D not certain. The DNA for the CDR3 is TGTGCCAGCAGCTACGGTTTACCCCCCTCCTACAATGAGCAGTTCTTC. Translated: CASSYGLPPSYNEQFF.